The entry below describes one TCR beta chain. TCRdb's table, derived via immunoSEQ multiplex PCR, lists solely in-frame clones and lacks some. The table shows fewer than 400,000 clones, with around nine tenths occurring only once. V lost 8 bases and J lost 8, with 18 bases in between. CDR1 is GTSNPN and CDR2 is SVGIG in the germline V gene (reference sequence). This CDR3 has 12 amino acids. The record originates from a study of blood T cell repertoires in COVID-19. The gene calls are TRBV30 and TRBJ1-2; D is perhaps TRBD1 (6 bases). The receptor was isolated from a woman younger than 45 who had recovered from COVID-19. The sequencing sample was made of PBMCs or T cells enriched from blood (not recorded which). The DNA of the CDR3 is TGTGCCCGACTTACCGGGACATACGGCTACACCTTC. This encodes CARLTGTYGYTF.